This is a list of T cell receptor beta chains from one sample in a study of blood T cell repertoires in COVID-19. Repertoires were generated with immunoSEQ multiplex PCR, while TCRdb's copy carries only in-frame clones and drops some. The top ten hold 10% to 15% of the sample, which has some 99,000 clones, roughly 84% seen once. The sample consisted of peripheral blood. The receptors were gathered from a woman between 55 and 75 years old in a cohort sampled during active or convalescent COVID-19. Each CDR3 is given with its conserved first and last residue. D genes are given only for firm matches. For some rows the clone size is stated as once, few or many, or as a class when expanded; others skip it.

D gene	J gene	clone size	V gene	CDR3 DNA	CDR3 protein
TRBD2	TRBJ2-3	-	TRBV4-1	TGCGCCAGCAGCCCATTCGGGCGGGAGGACACAGATACGCAGTATTTT	CASSPFGREDTDTQYF
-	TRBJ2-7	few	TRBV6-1	TGTGCCAGCAGTGAAGGCAGGGGGGTAGGCTACGAGCAGTACTTC	CASSEGRGVGYEQYF
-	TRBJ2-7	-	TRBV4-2	TGTGCCAGCAGCCACCACGGGAAAGGGCCCTACGAGCAGTACTTC	CASSHHGKGPYEQYF
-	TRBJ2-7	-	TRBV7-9	TGTGCCAGCAGCTTCGGCCGGACAGCCCCCTACGAGCAGTACTTC	CASSFGRTAPYEQYF
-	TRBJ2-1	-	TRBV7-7	TGTGCTAGCAGCTTGTCTAGGATCAATGAGCAGTTCTTC	CASSLSRINEQFF
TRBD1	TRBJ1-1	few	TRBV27	TGTGCCAGCAGGACCTCAGGGACAGGGATTGAAGCTTTCTTT	CASRTSGTGIEAFF
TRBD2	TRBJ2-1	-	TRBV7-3	TGTGCCAGCAGCAAAGCGGGGGGGCAAAGTGAGCAGTTCTTC	CASSKAGGQSEQFF
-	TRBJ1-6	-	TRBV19	TGTGCCAGTAGTATCGGGGTTTTAGATAATTCACCCCTCCACTTT	CASSIGVLDNSPLHF
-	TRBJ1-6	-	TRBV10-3	TGTGCCATCAGTGAGGGGCGGGGGACTTCACCCCTCCACTTT	CAISEGRGTSPLHF
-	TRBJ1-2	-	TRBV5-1	TGCGCCAGCAGCTTGGCCGGAACAGGGAATAGAGATGGCTACACCTTC	CASSLAGTGNRDGYTF
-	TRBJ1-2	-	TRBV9	TGTGCCAGCAGCGTAGGACAGTCCATCAACTATGGCTACACCTTC	CASSVGQSINYGYTF
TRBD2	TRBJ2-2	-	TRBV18	TGTGCCAGCTCACCGGGACTAGCTCTCGGAGGCCGGGAGCTGTTTTTT	CASSPGLALGGRELFF
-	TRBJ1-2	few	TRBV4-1	TGCGCCAGCAGCCAAGTCTGGAGGGGCGACTATGGCTACACCTTC	CASSQVWRGDYGYTF
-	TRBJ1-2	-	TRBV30	TGTGCCTGGGAGGGGGGGAAAGGCTACACCTTC	CAWEGGKGYTF
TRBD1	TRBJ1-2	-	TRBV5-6	TGTGCCAGCAGCTCCCGTGGAGGACAGGGGGCGATTTATGGCTACACCTTC	CASSSRGGQGAIYGYTF
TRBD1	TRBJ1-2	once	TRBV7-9	TGTGCCAGCAGCTTGGGACAGGGTAGGGACTATGGCTACACCTTC	CASSLGQGRDYGYTF
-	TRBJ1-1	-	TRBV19	TGTGCCAGTAGCCTGGTGGGAGCGAACACTGAAGCTTTCTTT	CASSLVGANTEAFF
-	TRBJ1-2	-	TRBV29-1	TGCAGCGCCACCTCGTCCCTATCTAACTATGGCTACACCTTC	CSATSSLSNYGYTF
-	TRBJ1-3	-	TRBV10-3	TGTGCCATGGGGGGATCTGGAAACACCATATATTTT	CAMGGSGNTIYF
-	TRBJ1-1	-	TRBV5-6	TGTGCCAGCAGCTTGGCCTCTGGAGCCGGCATGAACACTGAAGCTTTCTTT	CASSLASGAGMNTEAFF
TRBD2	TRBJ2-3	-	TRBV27	TGTGCCAGCAGCCAACGGGGGGAGTGGGTCTACGGCACAGATACGCAGTATTTT	CASSQRGEWVYGTDTQYF
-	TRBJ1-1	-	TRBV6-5	TGTGCCAGCAGTTACTCCCCCAGGGCGGACACTGAAGCTTTCTTT	CASSYSPRADTEAFF
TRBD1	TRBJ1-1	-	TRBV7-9	TGTGCCAGCAGCTGGACAGGGGGAGGGACTGAAGCTTTCTTT	CASSWTGGGTEAFF
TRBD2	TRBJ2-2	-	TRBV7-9	TGTGCCAGCACCCCGTCGGCTCTAGCGGGAGTTCCGAACACCGGGGAGCTGTTTTTT	CASTPSALAGVPNTGELFF
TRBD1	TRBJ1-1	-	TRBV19	TGTGCCACCCTCGGGACAGGGGGCCGTGGGAACACTGAAGCTTTCTTT	CATLGTGGRGNTEAFF
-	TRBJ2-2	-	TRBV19	TGTGCCAGTAGTATTAGGACAGAAACCGGGGAGCTGTTTTTT	CASSIRTETGELFF
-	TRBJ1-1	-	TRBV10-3	TGTGCCACCCTCGACAGCTTGAACACTGAAGCTTTCTTT	CATLDSLNTEAFF
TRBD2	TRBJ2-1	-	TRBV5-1	TGCGCCAGCAGCTTGGCTCCCAGCGGGGGGTGGAATGAGCAGTTCTTC	CASSLAPSGGWNEQFF
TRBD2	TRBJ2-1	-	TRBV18	TGTGCCAGCTCCCATAGCGGGGGGCCCCATGAGCAGTTCTTC	CASSHSGGPHEQFF
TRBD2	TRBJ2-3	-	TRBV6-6	TGTGCCAGCAGTTACTCAGCGGGGGGGCCAGATACGCAGTATTTT	CASSYSAGGPDTQYF
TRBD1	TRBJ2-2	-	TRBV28	TGTGCCAGCAGTTCACAGGGGGCGCGGACCGGGGAGCTGTTTTTT	CASSSQGARTGELFF
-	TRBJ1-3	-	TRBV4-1	TGCGCCAGCAGCCAAGACGGACAGACTGGAAACACCATATATTTT	CASSQDGQTGNTIYF
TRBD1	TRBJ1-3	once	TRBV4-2	TGTGCCAGCAGCCAAGATGTACAGGGGACTGGAAACACCATATATTTT	CASSQDVQGTGNTIYF
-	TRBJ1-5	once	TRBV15	TGTGCCACCAGCAGAGCCATGAGTAACAATCAGCCCCAGCATTTT	CATSRAMSNNQPQHF
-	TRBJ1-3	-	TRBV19	TGTGCCAGCGTTGAGTTCTCAGGCCCTTCGTCTGGAAACACCATATATTTT	CASVEFSGPSSGNTIYF
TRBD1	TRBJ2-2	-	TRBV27	TGTGCCAGCAGTTTATCACCGGGACAGGACACCGGGGAGCTGTTTTTT	CASSLSPGQDTGELFF
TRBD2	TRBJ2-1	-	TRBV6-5	TGTGCCACCCAGTTTGAGGGAGGGACCTACAATGAGCAGTTCTTC	CATQFEGGTYNEQFF
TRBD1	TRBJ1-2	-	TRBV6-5	TGTGCCAGCAGCCAAGGACAGGTTCATGGCTACACCTTC	CASSQGQVHGYTF
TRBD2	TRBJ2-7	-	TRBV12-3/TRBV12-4	TGTGCCAGCAGTCCCTGGACTAGGGGCGAGCAGTACTTC	CASSPWTRGEQYF
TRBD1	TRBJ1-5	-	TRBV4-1	TGCGCCAGCAGCCCCCAGGGGGCAAGGAGCAATCAGCCCCAGCATTTT	CASSPQGARSNQPQHF
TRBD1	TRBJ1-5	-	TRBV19	TGTGCCAGTAGCACACAGGGGGTGAGCAATCAGCCCCAGCATTTT	CASSTQGVSNQPQHF
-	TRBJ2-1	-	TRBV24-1	TGTGCCACCAGGGGAAGCGGTACACGGGGTAATGAGCAGTTCTTC	CATRGSGTRGNEQFF
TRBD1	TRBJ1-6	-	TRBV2	TGTGCCAGCAGTCCCCGGACAGGGGAAAATTCACCCCTCCACTTT	CASSPRTGENSPLHF
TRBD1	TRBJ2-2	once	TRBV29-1	TGCAGCGCTGACAGGGCGAACACCGGGGAGCTGTTTTTT	CSADRANTGELFF
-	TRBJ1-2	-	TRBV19	TGTGCCAGTAAGGCCGCGGATTTATATGGCTACACCTTC	CASKAADLYGYTF
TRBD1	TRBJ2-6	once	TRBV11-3	TGTGCCAGCAGCCCGGGACAGGGAGACTCTGGGGCCAACGTCCTGACTTTC	CASSPGQGDSGANVLTF
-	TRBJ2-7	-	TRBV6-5	TGTGCCAGCAGTCTCAGGGGGGACTCCTACGAGCAGTACTTC	CASSLRGDSYEQYF
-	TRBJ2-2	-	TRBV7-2	TGTGCCAGCAGCTTAGCGGGAGTAGGGCACACCGGGGAGCTGTTTTTT	CASSLAGVGHTGELFF
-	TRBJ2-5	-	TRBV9	TGTGCCAGCAGCGTCGGGTCTGAAGAGACCCAGTACTTC	CASSVGSEETQYF
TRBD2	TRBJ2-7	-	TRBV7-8	TGTGCCAGCAGCCGTGGACTAGCGGGGACCTACGAGCAGTACTTC	CASSRGLAGTYEQYF
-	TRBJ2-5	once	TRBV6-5	TGTGCCAGCAGTCCCCCGGGTGGGCAAGAGACCCAGTACTTC	CASSPPGGQETQYF
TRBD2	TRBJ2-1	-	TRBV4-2	TGTGCCAGCAGCCAGAGCGGGGGCGGGGTCAATGAGCAGTTCTTC	CASSQSGGGVNEQFF
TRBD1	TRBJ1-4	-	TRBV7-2	TGTGCCAGCAGCTTTCGACAGGGTAATGAAAAACTGTTTTTT	CASSFRQGNEKLFF
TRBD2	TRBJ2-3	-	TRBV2	TGTGCCAGCAGTGTTAGCGGGAGCACAGATACGCAGTATTTT	CASSVSGSTDTQYF
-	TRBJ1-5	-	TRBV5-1	TGCGCCAGCAGCTTGGACAGGTTTCAGCCCCAGCATTTT	CASSLDRFQPQHF
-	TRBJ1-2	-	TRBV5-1	TGCGCCAGCAGCTTGGGCGACAGACCTAACTATGGCTACACCTTC	CASSLGDRPNYGYTF
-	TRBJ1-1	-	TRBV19	TGTGCCAGCCGAGAGGGAGGTTGGACTGAAGCTTTCTTT	CASREGGWTEAFF